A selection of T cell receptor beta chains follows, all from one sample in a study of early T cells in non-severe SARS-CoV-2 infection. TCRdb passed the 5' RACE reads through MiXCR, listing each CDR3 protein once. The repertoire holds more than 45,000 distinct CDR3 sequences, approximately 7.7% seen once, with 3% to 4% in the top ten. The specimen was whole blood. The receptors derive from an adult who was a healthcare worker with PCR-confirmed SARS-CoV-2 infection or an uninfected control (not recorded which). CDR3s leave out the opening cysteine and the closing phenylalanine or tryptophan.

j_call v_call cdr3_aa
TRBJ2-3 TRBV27 ASSPGSSDTQY
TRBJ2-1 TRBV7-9 ASSFGLAGGPGSYNEQF
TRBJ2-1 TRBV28 ASSLLAGSSYNEQF
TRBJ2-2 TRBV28 ASSSLPRRELF
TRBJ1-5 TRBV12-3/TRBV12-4 ASSYLSDARGNQPQH
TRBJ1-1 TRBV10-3 AISGGGGQGTEAF
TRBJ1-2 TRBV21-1 ASSNSRVPTRHGYT
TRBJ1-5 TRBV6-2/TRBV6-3 ASSSRGPGNQPQH
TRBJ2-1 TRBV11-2 ASSLGAGAYDEQF
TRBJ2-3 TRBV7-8 ASSSGQGFPGGTQY
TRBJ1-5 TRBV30 AWSSSLYQPQH
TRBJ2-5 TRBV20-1 SASLAGGLETQY
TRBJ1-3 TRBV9 ASSVGKSGNTIY
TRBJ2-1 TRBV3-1 ASSPWTPNLYNEQF
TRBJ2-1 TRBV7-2 ASSSPGGGRYNEQF
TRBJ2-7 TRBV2 ASRSEAGASYEQY
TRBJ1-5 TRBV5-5 ASSLRTGGNQPQH
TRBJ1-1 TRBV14 ASSQQGTEAF
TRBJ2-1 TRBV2 ASSPLGGTYNEQF
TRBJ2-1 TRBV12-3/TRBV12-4 ASSPDRVGYNEQF
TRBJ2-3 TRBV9 ASSPPVSDDTQY
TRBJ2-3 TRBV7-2 ASSLVPLLWDTQY
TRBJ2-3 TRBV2 ASSVTEPDTQY
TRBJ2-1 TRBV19 ASNKRGTYNEQF
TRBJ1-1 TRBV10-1 ASSMTGEGTEAF
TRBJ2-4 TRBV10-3 AISEGLVIAKNNIQY
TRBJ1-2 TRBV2 ASSMEPYGYT
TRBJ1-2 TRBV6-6 ASSWGDRGLLEGYT
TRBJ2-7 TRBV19 ASSPQAGDEQY
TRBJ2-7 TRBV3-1 ASSPRTSGRYEQY
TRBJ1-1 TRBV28 ASSGGTEAF
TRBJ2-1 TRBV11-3 ASSFAGGNEQF
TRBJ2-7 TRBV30 AWSVLGSGEQY
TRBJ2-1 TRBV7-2 ASTRGGSFSYNEQF
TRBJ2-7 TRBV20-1 SAKREGVYEQY
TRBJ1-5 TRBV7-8 ASSAHRNQPQH
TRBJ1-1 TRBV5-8 ASSRQLSRAF
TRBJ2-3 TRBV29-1 SVDGGTDTQY
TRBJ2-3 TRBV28 ASSLSGRGSDTQY
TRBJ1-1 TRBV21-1 ARRGGTMNTEAF
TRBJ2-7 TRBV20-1 SVRPTSGMLAQSYEQY
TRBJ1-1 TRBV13 ASSSDSEAF
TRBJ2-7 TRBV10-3 AIRLAGGYEQY
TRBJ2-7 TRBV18 ASSPTSPHEQY
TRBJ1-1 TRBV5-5 ASTPGGGTVSTEAF
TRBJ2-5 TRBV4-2 ASSPPAETQY
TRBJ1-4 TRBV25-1 ASSDNQQGKLF
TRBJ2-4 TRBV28 ASSPGRGSAGRYNIQY
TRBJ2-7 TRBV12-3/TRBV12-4 ASSPVVGATYEQY
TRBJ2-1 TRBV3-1 ASSQDGGLAPISYNEQF
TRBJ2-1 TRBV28 ASSSGGLRYNEQF
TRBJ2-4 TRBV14 ASSILGGPGNIQY
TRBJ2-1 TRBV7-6 ASSWSLGDNEQF